One and the same sample provided the 14 T cell receptor beta chains below, sequenced in a study of cytomegalovirus exposure and HLA in healthy donors. Use of 60 Vbeta and 13 Jbeta primers characterized the PCR. Measured with immunoSEQ multiplex PCR; TCRdb has only the in-frame clones, and not every one. This table has approximately 150,000 clones, roughly 80% appearing once. The sequenced sample consisted of PBMCs. Receptor source: a man younger than 30 in good health and CMV-seropositive.

The rearrangement links TRBV2 to TRBJ2-4, with TRBD1 matching over 7 bases. CDR1 is SNHLY and CDR2 is FYNNEI in the germline V gene. V gave up 6 bases and J gave up 1 base; unmatched junction bases: 6. This CDR3 spans 15 amino acids. CDR3 nucleotide sequence: TGTGCCAGCAGCCGTCAGACAGGGGCCAAAAACATTCAGTACTTC. Its translation: CASSRQTGAKNIQYF.

The J gene is TRBJ1-1, the V gene TRBV9, with a weak D call TRBD1 (6 bases). This CDR3 is built from 13 residues. V was pared by 7 bases and J by 1 base, with 11 bases between. Per the germline V gene, CDR1 is SGDLS and CDR2 is YYNGEE. This chain's CDR3 is CASGGGGNTEAFF. CDR3 nucleotides: TGTGCCAGCGGAGGGGGGGGGAACACTGAAGCTTTCTTT. The complete variable domain, with remaining parts taken from reference TRBV9 and TRBJ1-1, reads DSGVTQTPKHLITATGQRVTLRCSPRSGDLSVYWYQQSLDQGLQFLIQYYNGEERAKGNILERFSAQQFPDLHSELNLSSLELGDSALYFCASGGGGNTEAFFGQGTRLTVV.

The chain is built from TRBV28 and TRBJ1-5; D call uncertain. This CDR3 spans 12 amino acids. Looked up from germline, CDR1 is MDHEN and CDR2 is SYDVKM. The V and J ends lost 5 bases and 9 bases respectively, with 11 bases between them. The CDR3 reads CASSRTLPPQHF. Written as DNA, the CDR3 is TGTGCCAGCAGTCGCACTCTGCCGCCCCAGCATTTT.

The chain is built from TRBV28 and TRBJ2-1, with 7 nucleotides matching TRBD2. CDR1 is MDHEN and CDR2 is SYDVKM in the germline V gene. The CDR3 consists of 11 residues. The J segment lost 15 bases and the V segment lost 6 bases, leaving 8 bases of the junction unmatched. CDR3 nucleotides: TGTGCCAGCAGGGCAGCGGGACGGGTGTTCTTC. Translated, it gives CASRAAGRVFF.

The genes are TRBV28 and TRBJ2-2, with no clear D. The V gene lost 7 bases and the J gene lost 1 base, with 7 bases spanning the gap. Germline V gene data show CDR1 as MDHEN and CDR2 as SYDVKM. The CDR3 covers 13 residues. The DNA for the CDR3 is TGTGCCAGCAAAACGGTGAACACCGGGGAGCTGTTTTTT. Its protein is CASKTVNTGELFF.

V and J are TRBV7-9 and TRBJ1-5, with unresolved D. V lost 6 bases, J lost 4 bases, and 10 bases lay in between. Per germline, CDR1 SEHNR and CDR2 FQNEAQ (reference sequence). The CDR3 covers 13 residues. CDR3 amino acids: CASRDMQNQPQHF. The DNA of the CDR3 is TGTGCCAGCAGAGACATGCAGAATCAGCCCCAGCATTTT.

The chain uses TRBV10-2 and TRBJ2-3; 8 bases line up with TRBD2. With V trimmed by 4 bases and J by 8 bases, 5 bases remained unmatched. The CDR3 extends over 13 amino acids. CDR1 WSHSY and CDR2 SAAADI come from the germline V gene. The CDR3 nucleotides read TGCGCCAGCAGTGCCGGGAGGGCGGGTACGCAGTATTTT. It encodes CASSAGRAGTQYF.

The chain joins TRBV28 to TRBJ2-3, with 12 nucleotides matching TRBD2. Unmatched junction bases numbered 18, after V lost 5 bases and J lost 6 bases. Germline CDR1 reads MDHEN; CDR2 reads SYDVKM. The CDR3 runs to 19 residues. CDR3 in amino acids: CASSQFNLGLAGYSDTQYF. CDR3 DNA: TGTGCCAGCAGTCAGTTTAATCTTGGACTAGCGGGATATTCGGATACGCAGTATTTT.

The rearrangement uses TRBV28 and TRBJ2-1, with 7 bases aligning to TRBD1. CDR3 length equals 12 residues. Germline-derived CDR1 and CDR2 are MDHEN and SYDVKM. The ends lost 6 bases at V and 11 bases at J; junction bases unmatched: 7. CDR3 in amino acids: CASSDRAWQQFF. For the CDR3, the DNA is TGTGCCAGCAGCGACAGGGCTTGGCAGCAGTTCTTC.

The rearrangement uses TRBV5-1 and TRBJ2-1, with TRBD2 identical over 7 bases. V gave up 0 bases and J gave up 5 bases; unmatched junction bases: 11. This CDR3 is 17 amino acids long. Germline V gives CDR1 SGHRS, CDR2 YFSETQ. The CDR3 region is CASSLGGAGVGDNEQFF. For the CDR3, the DNA is TGCGCCAGCAGCTTGGGTGGGGCGGGAGTGGGCGACAATGAGCAGTTCTTC.

This clone came up once. The J gene is TRBJ2-1, the V gene TRBV7-8, with 9 positions matching TRBD2. CDR3 length: 14 residues. Looked up from germline, CDR1 is SGHVS and CDR2 is FQNEAQ. V shed 1 base, J shed 8 bases, and the junction held 3 bases outside the gene matches. CDR3 protein: CASSLEVAGDEQFF. The CDR3 DNA sequence: TGTGCCAGCAGCTTAGAGGTAGCGGGAGATGAGCAGTTCTTC.

CDR3 DNA sequence: TGTGCCAGCAGCCTACAGGGCCTCCCCTATGGCTACACCTTC. Protein product: CASSLQGLPYGYTF. The chain has TRBV14 and TRBJ1-2, with D perhaps TRBD1 (6 bases). Trimming pared 4 bases from V and 4 bases from J, leaving 13 bases between. CDR3 length: 14 amino acids. Germline V CDR1 and CDR2: SGHDN, FVKESK.

The chain combines TRBV11-3 with TRBJ2-1; possibly TRBD1 for D (6 bases). Germline V lookup: CDR1 SGHNT, CDR2 YENEEA. CDR3 length equals 16 residues. Trimming shortened V by 1 base and J by 6 bases, and 16 bases separated the two germline ends. DNA for the CDR3: TGTGCCAGCAGCTTAGGGGCGCAAGCAGGGGCCAATGAGCAGTTCTTC. Its protein product is CASSLGAQAGANEQFF.

The rearrangement uses TRBV18 and TRBJ1-1; D is uncertain. The length of the CDR3 is 12 residues. V lost 1 base to trimming and J lost 7 bases, with 7 bases between them. Germline CDR1 is KGHSH and CDR2 is LQKENI. DNA for the CDR3: TGTGCCAGCTCACCACGGGCAGGTGAAGCTTTCTTT. Translated, it gives CASSPRAGEAFF. Based on the CDR3 plus reference TRBV18 and TRBJ1-1, the full variable domain is NAGVMQNPRHLVRRRGQEARLRCSPMKGHSHVYWYRQLPEEGLKFMVYLQKENIIDESGMPKERFSAEFPKEGPSILRIQQVVRGDSAAYFCASSPRAGEAFFGQGTRLTVV.